Shown below are 26 T cell receptor beta chains from a single sample sequenced in a study of T cells after yellow fever vaccination. TCRdb re-derived calls from the 5' RACE reads in MiXCR, one entry per CDR3 protein. There are 250,000 to 400,000 distinct CDR3 sequences in the sample; about 4% occur only once, and 20% to 25% lies in the top ten. The sequences come from PBMCs, collected 5 days after the yellow fever booster vaccination. All receptors come from a young man who received the YFV17D yellow fever vaccine.

The genes are TRBV5-3 and TRBJ1-1; 7 bases line up with TRBD1. TRBV5-3 is identified as an open reading frame with a role that is uncertain. After removal of 0 bases from V and 6 bases from J, the junction contained 14 bases not matched to a gene. This CDR3 comprises 17 residues. The CDR3 is CARSLAPQGGFMAEAFF. DNA for the CDR3: TGTGCCAGAAGCTTGGCCCCGCAGGGGGGCTTTATGGCTGAAGCTTTCTTT.

This clonotype was counted between two and nine times. The CDR3 loop is CASSYGLGYEQYV. The DNA for the CDR3 is TGTGCCAGCAGTTACGGGCTTGGGTACGAGCAGTACGTC. The chain has TRBV6-5 and TRBJ2-7; no clear D. There are 13 residues in the CDR3. Germline V gene sequence: CDR1 MNHEY, CDR2 SVGAGI. Between the trimmed V and J ends, which lost 2 bases and 4 bases, there was a span of 9 bases.

This clonotype appeared a few times. The chain links TRBV10-3 to TRBJ1-1, with 7 bases identical to TRBD1. Germline values: CDR1 ENHRY, CDR2 SYGVKD. Losses at the gene ends were 6 bases for V and 6 bases for J; bases not matched to a gene: 7. This CDR3 has 13 residues. The CDR3 reads CAISDRDLPEAFF. The DNA of the CDR3 is TGTGCCATCAGCGACAGGGATCTGCCTGAAGCTTTCTTT.

This clonotype has only a few counts. The chain is built from TRBV4-3 and TRBJ2-7; D remains ambiguous. This CDR3 spans 14 amino acids. Trimming removed 0 bases from V and 3 bases from J, with 9 bases in between. Germline CDR1 reads LGHNA; CDR2 reads YSLEER. CDR3 sequence (DNA): TGCGCCAGCAGCCAAGAAAAGTTGGGCTACGAGCAGTACTTC. Encoded protein: CASSQEKLGYEQYF.

This clonotype was seen at least ten times. The chain recombines TRBV20-1 with TRBJ2-3; D is unresolved. The germline gives CDR1 DFQATT, CDR2 SNEGSKA (reference sequence). The CDR3 totals 10 residues. Trimming left V 5 bases short and J 7 bases short, with 7 bases between. The CDR3 protein is CSAGINTQYF. In DNA, the CDR3 is TGCAGTGCTGGTATTAATACGCAGTATTTT.

This clonotype was recorded at least ten times. The DNA for the CDR3 is TGTGCCAGCTCGTTCACAGGGGTGGATGGTGAGCAGTTCTTC. Protein sequence: CASSFTGVDGEQFF. The rearrangement links TRBV18 to TRBJ2-1; 7 nucleotides match TRBD1. The CDR3 is made up of 14 amino acids. Germline lookup yields CDR1 KGHSH and CDR2 LQKENI. The junction had 11 bases not matched to a gene; V was cut back by 6 bases and J by 9 bases.

At least ten counts were recorded for this clonotype. V usage is TRBV6-5 and J usage is TRBJ2-5, with 7 bases aligning to TRBD2. Looked up from germline, CDR1 is MNHEY and CDR2 is SVGAGI. Trimming removed 2 bases from V and 5 bases from J; junction bases left unmatched: 5. The CDR3 covers 14 residues. Here the CDR3 reads CASSYGGGVETQYF. DNA of the CDR3: TGTGCCAGCAGTTACGGGGGGGGTGTCGAGACCCAGTACTTC.

J is TRBJ2-2 and V is TRBV7-3, with 11 nucleotides matching TRBD2. The germline CDR1 and CDR2 sequences are SGHTA and FQGTGA. The CDR3 is 15 residues long. Trimming cost V 4 bases and J 6 bases; bases outside gene matches: 4. CDR3 amino acids: CASSSRLAGPGELFF. The CDR3 DNA is TGTGCCAGCAGCTCTAGACTAGCGGGACCCGGGGAGCTGTTTTTT.

This clonotype was seen a few times. The chain recombines TRBV5-1 with TRBJ1-1; 9 bases are a match to TRBD1. The CDR3 loop spans 15 amino acids. Per the germline V gene, CDR1 is SGHRS and CDR2 is YFSETQ. V shed 5 bases and J 1 base; nucleotides not matched to a gene: 6. The CDR3 DNA follows: TGCGCCAGCAGTCAACCGGACAGGGGGAACACTGAAGCTTTCTTT. This sequence encodes CASSQPDRGNTEAFF.

This clonotype was seen only a few times. This chain joins TRBV15 and TRBJ2-1, with TRBD1 matching over 7 bases. There are 17 residues in the CDR3. Trimming removed 3 bases from V and 5 bases from J; junction bases left unmatched: 13. Germline V gene sequence: CDR1 LNHNV, CDR2 YYDKDF (reference sequence). The CDR3 nucleotides are TGTGCCACCAGCAGGGAGCGAGACAGGGTTCGGCACAATGAGCAGTTCTTC. It specifies CATSRERDRVRHNEQFF. Combining the CDR3 with reference TRBV15 and TRBJ2-1 gives the whole variable domain DAMVIQNPRYQVTQFGKPVTLSCSQTLNHNVMYWYQQKSSQAPKLLFHYYDKDFNNEADTPDNFQSRRPNTSFCFLDIRSPGLGDTAMYLCATSRERDRVRHNEQFFGPGTRLTVL.

This clonotype has only a few counts. The rearrangement links TRBV20-1 to TRBJ2-1; no clear D gene. Per the germline V gene, CDR1 is DFQATT and CDR2 is SNEGSKA (reference sequence). CDR3 size: 17 residues. Trimming removed 1 base at V and 0 bases at J, with 16 bases between. CDR3 loop: CSARAISWKSSYNEQFF. The CDR3, as DNA: TGCAGTGCTAGAGCCATAAGCTGGAAGAGCTCCTACAATGAGCAGTTCTTC.

The rearrangement uses TRBV4-1 and TRBJ2-6, with D possibly being TRBD1 (5 bases). Germline V gene lookup returns CDR1 MGHRA and CDR2 YSYEKL. Trimming cost V 0 bases and J 0 bases, with 15 bases left between them. The CDR3 loop spans 19 amino acids. CDR3 sequence (DNA): TGCGCCAGCAGCCAAGAAGGGGTCAGTACTTACTCTGGGGCCAACGTCCTGACTTTC. The encoded protein is CASSQEGVSTYSGANVLTF.

There are a few counts of this clonotype. The rearrangement uses TRBV6-2 or TRBV6-3 and TRBJ2-1, with D possibly matching TRBD1 (8 bases). The CDR3 is 15 amino acids. With 7 bases removed from V and 3 bases from J, the gap between germline ends came to 16 bases. Germline CDR1 is MNHEY and CDR2 is SVGEGT. CDR3 residues: CASTHRGGGYNEQFF. In DNA form, the CDR3 reads TGTGCCAGCACCCACAGGGGGGGTGGCTACAATGAGCAGTTCTTC.

This clonotype has at least ten counts. V usage is TRBV10-3 and J usage is TRBJ2-7, with D maybe TRBD1 (7 bases). Germline CDR1 and CDR2: ENHRY and SYGVKD. The ends were cut back, 5 bases at V and 6 bases at J, with 8 bases in the middle. This CDR3 has 11 amino acids. Written as DNA, the CDR3 is TGTGCCATCAGTCAGGGGGGCGAGCAGTACTTC. As protein: CAISQGGEQYF.

Here the CDR3 DNA reads TGTGCCAGTAGGGACAGACAGGCGCGTGACACTGAAGCTTTCTTT. Translating gives CASRDRQARDTEAFF. This chain joins TRBV19 and TRBJ1-1, with a weak D call TRBD1 (6 bases). The CDR3 sequence is 15 residues long. Germline values: CDR1 LNHDA, CDR2 SQIVND (reference sequence). Between the trimmed V and J ends, which lost 6 bases and 3 bases, there was a span of 17 bases.

The gene calls are TRBV11-2 and TRBJ1-5; 7 bases match TRBD1. CDR1 SGHAT and CDR2 FQNNGV come from the germline V gene. This CDR3 region has 16 residues. The V gene end was trimmed by 5 bases and the J gene end by 7 bases; junction bases not matched to a gene: 14. CDR3 coding DNA: TGTGCCAGCAGCCCCGCCCCGACAGGGTTCGGCCAGCCCCAGCATTTT. It translates to CASSPAPTGFGQPQHF.

This clonotype has just a few counts. The chain links TRBV20-1 to TRBJ2-1; possible D gene TRBD1, 5 bases. CDR1 is DFQATT and CDR2 is SNEGSKA in the germline V gene (reference sequence). This CDR3 is built from 11 residues. Trimming stripped 4 bases from V and 10 bases from J, with 11 bases between. The chain's CDR3 is CSAKHRLEQFF. The CDR3 bases are TGCAGTGCTAAACACAGGCTCGAGCAGTTCTTC.

This clonotype was seen many times. The V call is TRBV10-3, the J call TRBJ2-1; 8 nucleotides line up with TRBD1. The CDR3 is made up of 14 amino acids. CDR1 ENHRY and CDR2 SYGVKD come from the germline V gene. V shed 4 bases, J shed 9 bases, and the junction held 8 bases outside the gene matches. This CDR3 is CAISGSRQGIEQFF. Here the CDR3 DNA reads TGTGCCATCAGTGGTTCGCGACAGGGGATTGAGCAGTTCTTC.

This clonotype was counted a few times. The chain carries TRBV7-2 and TRBJ1-5; D may be TRBD1 (5 bases). From germline, CDR1 is SGHTA and CDR2 FQGNSA. The CDR3 runs to 15 residues. V gave up 1 base and J gave up 4 bases, with 11 bases separating them. The CDR3 nucleotides read TGTGCCAGCAGCTTAGAGAGGGGTCCGAATCAGCCCCAGCATTTT. As protein: CASSLERGPNQPQHF.

The V call is TRBV5-4, the J call TRBJ2-2; 8 bases line up with TRBD1. CDR1 and CDR2 from the germline V gene are SGHNT and YYREEE (reference sequence). Unmatched junction bases numbered 5, after V lost 3 bases and J lost 7 bases. The CDR3 totals 14 residues. The CDR3 coding sequence is TGTGCCAGCAGCTCGGGACAGGCGGTCGGGGAGCTGTTTTTT. Protein sequence: CASSSGQAVGELFF.

This chain connects TRBV10-3 to TRBJ2-6, with D possibly matching TRBD1 (6 bases). V was pared by 6 bases and J by 3 bases, with 12 bases between. Germline CDR1 is ENHRY and CDR2 is SYGVKD. The CDR3 has 15 amino acids. This chain's CDR3 is CAIRVQGDGANVLTF. The CDR3 DNA follows: TGTGCCATCAGAGTACAGGGTGATGGGGCCAACGTCCTGACTTTC.

V and J are TRBV7-2 and TRBJ1-1; D possibly corresponds to TRBD1 (5 bases). This CDR3 has 13 amino acids. Germline loops: CDR1 SGHTA, CDR2 FQGNSA. With 5 bases removed from V and 11 bases from J, the gap between germline ends came to 18 bases. In DNA, the CDR3 is TGTGCCAGCAGCCGAGGGGACTTAGTTGTGGCTTTCTTT. This encodes CASSRGDLVVAFF.

This clonotype was seen a few times. This chain links TRBV5-1 with TRBJ2-5; tentatively, D is TRBD2 (6 bases). Germline V gene data show CDR1 as SGHRS and CDR2 as YFSETQ. Trimming took off 2 bases at V and 2 bases at J, with 10 bases between the two ends. The CDR3 runs 14 residues. CDR3 loop: CASSFRGNQETQYF. The CDR3 DNA reads as TGCGCCAGCAGCTTCCGGGGGAATCAAGAGACCCAGTACTTC.

The chain carries TRBV9 and TRBJ2-3, with D possibly being TRBD2 (6 bases). The CDR3 totals 16 residues. Between the trimmed V and J ends, which lost 0 bases and 0 bases, there was a span of 11 bases. Germline V CDR1 and CDR2: SGDLS, YYNGEE. The CDR3 DNA sequence: TGTGCCAGCAGCGTAGTTGGCGGGGCTAGCACAGATACGCAGTATTTT. This codes for CASSVVGGASTDTQYF.

This clonotype was detected only a few times. DNA of the CDR3: TGCGCCAGCAGCCCGTCCCAGAACACTGAAGCTTTCTTT. Translation gives CASSPSQNTEAFF. The chain has TRBV4-3 and TRBJ1-1, with D unresolved. Trimming cost V 4 bases and J 1 base, with 7 bases left between them. There are 13 residues in the CDR3. Germline CDR1 reads LGHNA; CDR2 reads YSLEER.

The table lists this clonotype with a few counts. The rearrangement uses TRBV10-2 and TRBJ1-4; no definite D call. There are 16 residues in the CDR3. CDR1 is WSHSY, CDR2 SAAADI, per germline. V lost 4 bases and J lost 8, with 20 bases in between. The CDR3 reads CASSAVGGRGGEKLFF. The CDR3 DNA reads TGCGCCAGCAGTGCGGTAGGAGGGCGAGGAGGGGAAAAACTGTTTTTT.